Shown below are 25 T cell receptor beta chains from a single sample sequenced in a study of blood T cell repertoires in COVID-19. The method was immunoSEQ multiplex PCR; TCRdb's version includes in-frame clones alone and lacks a portion of them. The data hold some 290,000 clones, with around 90% observed a single time. The sample comprised peripheral blood. Every receptor here comes from a woman between 35 and 50 years old with COVID-19, enrolled during active disease.

The chain joins TRBV28 to TRBJ1-4; 10 bases agree with TRBD1. Germline lookup yields CDR1 MDHEN and CDR2 SYDVKM. Trimming removed 5 bases from V and 7 bases from J; junction bases left unmatched: 4. The CDR3 runs 14 residues. The CDR3 protein is CASSGQGVGEKLFF. Here the CDR3 DNA reads TGTGCCAGCAGTGGACAGGGGGTAGGTGAAAAACTGTTTTTT.

J is TRBJ2-1 and V is TRBV10-3; TRBD2 agrees at 10 bases. Germline values: CDR1 ENHRY, CDR2 SYGVKD. CDR3 length: 13 residues. The ends lost 3 bases at V and 8 bases at J; junction bases unmatched: 1. The chain's CDR3 is CAISELAGHEQFF. CDR3 DNA: TGTGCCATCAGTGAACTAGCGGGGCATGAGCAGTTCTTC.

V is TRBV5-6 and J is TRBJ2-7, with 13 bases aligning to TRBD2. This CDR3 has 17 amino acids. V was pared by 5 bases and J by 3 bases, with 11 bases of the junction left unmatched. Germline loops: CDR1 SGHDT, CDR2 YYEEEE. The chain's CDR3 is CASSPGTSGKVRYEQYF. The CDR3 DNA sequence: TGTGCCAGCAGTCCCGGGACTAGCGGGAAAGTACGCTACGAGCAGTACTTC.

The chain combines TRBV5-1 with TRBJ2-3, with TRBD1 identical over 10 bases. Losses at the gene ends were 4 bases for V and 5 bases for J; bases not matched to a gene: 10. This CDR3 region has 16 residues. Germline V gene lookup returns CDR1 SGHRS and CDR2 YFSETQ. CDR3 amino acids: CASSPYSTGGRDTQYF. CDR3 coding DNA: TGCGCCAGCAGCCCATATTCGACAGGGGGCAGAGATACGCAGTATTTT.

V usage is TRBV6-5 and J usage is TRBJ2-2; 10 nucleotides agree with TRBD2. J lost 6 bases, V lost 4 bases, and 8 bases had no gene match. The germline V gene has CDR1 MNHEY and CDR2 SVGAGI. CDR3 length equals 16 residues. The CDR3 DNA reads TGTGCCAGCAGTTCTATACTAGCGGGGTCTCCCGGGGAGCTGTTTTTT. It specifies CASSSILAGSPGELFF.

The V and J genes are TRBV4-3 and TRBJ2-7; 9 positions agree with TRBD1. Looked up from germline, CDR1 is LGHNA and CDR2 is YSLEER. The ends lost 3 bases at V and 5 bases at J; junction bases unmatched: 8. This CDR3 spans 15 amino acids. For the CDR3, the DNA is TGCGCCAGCAGCCAGGTAGGGGACAGGGCAAACGAGCAGTACTTC. It specifies CASSQVGDRANEQYF.

The genes are TRBV30 and TRBJ1-4; 7 bases fit TRBD1. The trim removed 7 bases at V and 7 bases at J, leaving 9 bases unmatched. This CDR3 region has 13 residues. The germline V gene has CDR1 GTSNPN and CDR2 SVGIG (reference sequence). For the CDR3, the DNA is TGTGCCTCCCAACAGGGGCTGGGTGAAAAACTGTTTTTT. Protein product: CASQQGLGEKLFF.

The chain couples TRBV2 to TRBJ1-5, with D possibly TRBD1 on 5 matching bases. Germline loops: CDR1 SNHLY, CDR2 FYNNEI. V was pared by 5 bases and J by 0 bases, with 14 bases between. The CDR3 is 16 residues long. The CDR3 DNA reads as TGTGCCAGCAGTAGTCCTCAGGGTAATAGCAATCAGCCCCAGCATTTT. Amino acid sequence: CASSSPQGNSNQPQHF.

The gene calls are TRBV9 and TRBJ1-2; the match to TRBD1 covers 12 bases. The germline V gene has CDR1 SGDLS and CDR2 YYNGEE. J was trimmed by 10 bases and V by 4 bases; bases with no gene match: 17. The CDR3 sequence is 17 residues long. The CDR3 sequence: CASSFRLSGQGAWVYTF. DNA for the CDR3: TGTGCCAGCAGCTTCCGCCTTTCGGGACAGGGGGCGTGGGTCTACACCTTC.

The chain is built from TRBV6-2 or TRBV6-3 and TRBJ2-2; 8 bases agree with TRBD2. The V gene's germline CDR1 is MNHEY and CDR2 SVGEGT. The CDR3 covers 15 residues. After removal of 0 bases from V and 6 bases from J, the junction contained 3 bases not matched to a gene. The CDR3 bases are TGTGCCAGCAGTTACTCCGGGGGGGCCGCCGGGGAGCTGTTTTTT. Its translation is CASSYSGGAAGELFF.

The chain uses TRBV18 and TRBJ1-5; D perhaps matches TRBD1 (6 bases). V was trimmed by 6 bases and J by 4 bases, leaving 19 bases between them. CDR1 is KGHSH and CDR2 is LQKENI in the germline V gene. The CDR3 totals 16 residues. The CDR3 sequence: CASSTGTHDLNQPQHF. In DNA, the CDR3 is TGTGCCAGCTCGACCGGGACACATGATTTAAATCAGCCCCAGCATTTT.

This clone was picked up one time. This rearrangement joins TRBV28 to TRBJ1-5, with 8 bases aligning to TRBD1. CDR1 and CDR2 (germline): MDHEN, SYDVKM. V shed 5 bases, J shed 2 bases, and the junction held 8 bases outside the gene matches. This CDR3 is built from 16 residues. The CDR3 sequence: CASSLWTGSGNQPQHF. CDR3 sequence (DNA): TGTGCCAGCAGTCTTTGGACAGGGAGTGGCAATCAGCCCCAGCATTTT. The complete variable domain, with remaining parts taken from reference TRBV28 and TRBJ1-5, reads DVKVTQSSRYLVKRTGEKVFLECVQDMDHENMFWYRQDPGLGLRLIYFSYDVKMKEKGDIPEGYSVSREKKERFSLILESASTNQTSMYLCASSLWTGSGNQPQHFGDGTRLSIL.

In its sample, this clone was seen once. The chain is built from TRBV5-1 and TRBJ1-1, with TRBD1 identical over 7 bases. The CDR3 covers 14 residues. V lost 4 bases to trimming and J lost 1 base; unmatched junction nucleotides: 4. CDR1 and CDR2 from the germline V gene are SGHRS and YFSETQ. CDR3 nucleotides: TGCGCCAGCAGCCAAGGGACAGCGAACACTGAAGCTTTCTTT. Protein: CASSQGTANTEAFF.

The J gene is TRBJ1-2, the V gene TRBV18, with D uncertain. With 3 bases removed from V and 5 bases from J, the gap between germline ends came to 19 bases. Germline V gives CDR1 KGHSH, CDR2 LQKENI. CDR3 size: 16 residues. The CDR3 DNA reads TGTGCCAGCTCACCCAATATTGAGACACCCCAATATGGCTACACCTTC. It yields the protein CASSPNIETPQYGYTF.

This rearrangement joins TRBV7-2 to TRBJ2-7; 7 nucleotides agree with TRBD2. Germline assignment: CDR1 SGHTA and CDR2 FQGNSA. The CDR3 covers 16 residues. J was trimmed by 2 bases and V by 3 bases; bases with no gene match: 10. The CDR3, as DNA: TGTGCCAGCAGCTTGCCTAGCGGACGCTTACCCTACGAGCAGTACTTC. This codes for CASSLPSGRLPYEQYF.

A note on this clone: The sample has other DNA sequences that encode this CDR3 too. The V call is TRBV6-1, the J call TRBJ1-1; a possible D gene is TRBD1 (5 bases). The CDR3 runs 14 residues. Trimming cost V 2 bases and J 0 bases, with 7 bases left between them. Germline V gene sequence: CDR1 MNHNS, CDR2 SASEGT. The CDR3 DNA follows: TGTGCCAGCAGTGAAAGGGGCATGAACACTGAAGCTTTCTTT. It codes for CASSERGMNTEAFF.

This clone was detected ten times or more. V is TRBV5-4 and J is TRBJ2-7, with 7 bases fitting TRBD2. This CDR3 is 17 amino acids long. CDR1 SGHNT and CDR2 YYREEE come from the germline V gene (reference sequence). V lost 3 bases to trimming and J lost 1 base; unmatched junction nucleotides: 13. CDR3 sequence: CASSSPPLAGRSYEQYF. The CDR3 nucleotides are TGTGCCAGCAGCTCTCCCCCCTTAGCGGGTCGATCCTACGAGCAGTACTTC.

The chain couples TRBV7-9 to TRBJ2-1; D might be TRBD1 (5 bases). V was shortened by 3 bases and J by 6 bases, with 12 bases between the two germline ends. CDR3 length: 14 residues. Germline assignment: CDR1 SEHNR and CDR2 FQNEAQ (reference sequence). The CDR3 region is CASSFRWGSNEQFF. CDR3 nucleotide sequence: TGTGCCAGCAGCTTTAGATGGGGCAGCAATGAGCAGTTCTTC.

This chain uses TRBV6-5 with TRBJ2-7, with TRBD2 as a possible D gene (6 bases). V lost 5 bases and J 2 bases, leaving 13 bases between the germline ends. Per germline, CDR1 MNHEY and CDR2 SVGAGI. The CDR3 extends over 14 amino acids. DNA of the CDR3: TGTGCCAGCAGTCCATGGGACTTAACCTACGAGCAGTACTTC. Translated: CASSPWDLTYEQYF.

The V and J genes are TRBV24-1 and TRBJ2-7; 8 positions match TRBD2. The ends lost 5 bases at V and 6 bases at J; junction bases unmatched: 11. This CDR3 contains 15 residues. Germline V lookup: CDR1 KGHDR, CDR2 SFDVKD. In DNA, the CDR3 is TGTGCCACCAGTGGGGGCGGGGGGCCCGCCGGCGAGCAGTACTTC. This gives the protein CATSGGGGPAGEQYF.

The rearrangement joins TRBV18 to TRBJ1-2; 9 bases map to TRBD1. CDR3 size: 18 residues. Per germline, CDR1 KGHSH and CDR2 LQKENI. Trimming cost V 3 bases and J 6 bases; bases outside gene matches: 17. CDR3 in DNA: TGTGCCAGCTCACCGGATTCGGCCGGGACAGGGTTTTTCCATGGCTACACCTTC. It translates to CASSPDSAGTGFFHGYTF.

This clone was counted a few times. The chain carries TRBV5-4 and TRBJ1-5, with 11 positions matching TRBD1. Germline V gives CDR1 SGHNT, CDR2 YYREEE (reference sequence). The trim removed 3 bases at V and 4 bases at J, leaving 6 bases unmatched. This CDR3 region has 16 residues. The CDR3: CASSSGGQGANQPQHF. The CDR3 coding sequence is TGTGCCAGCAGCTCAGGAGGACAGGGGGCTAATCAGCCCCAGCATTTT.

The rearrangement uses TRBV30 and TRBJ1-1; D might be TRBD1 (6 bases). The length of the CDR3 is 12 residues. Germline-derived CDR1 and CDR2 are GTSNPN and SVGIG (reference sequence). Trimming shortened V by 8 bases and J by 10 bases, and 20 bases separated the two germline ends. CDR3: CAGRGRDRVAFF. The DNA of the CDR3 is TGTGCCGGCAGGGGACGGGATCGTGTAGCTTTCTTT.

The J gene is TRBJ1-2, the V gene TRBV24-1; D is unclear. The CDR3 runs to 13 residues. V was clipped by 4 bases and J by 8 bases, with 13 bases between them. From germline, CDR1 is KGHDR and CDR2 SFDVKD. The CDR3 region has the DNA TGTGCCACCAGTGACCGGAGAGCGGGAGGCTACACCTTC. Protein: CATSDRRAGGYTF.

The genes are TRBV2 and TRBJ2-2; TRBD1 is a possible D gene (7 bases). Germline V gene data show CDR1 as SNHLY and CDR2 as FYNNEI. This CDR3 is 15 amino acids long. V lost 6 bases and J lost 0, with 11 bases in between. The CDR3 coding sequence is TGTGCCAGCAGGCGGGACAGCCCGAACACCGGGGAGCTGTTTTTT. It specifies CASRRDSPNTGELFF.